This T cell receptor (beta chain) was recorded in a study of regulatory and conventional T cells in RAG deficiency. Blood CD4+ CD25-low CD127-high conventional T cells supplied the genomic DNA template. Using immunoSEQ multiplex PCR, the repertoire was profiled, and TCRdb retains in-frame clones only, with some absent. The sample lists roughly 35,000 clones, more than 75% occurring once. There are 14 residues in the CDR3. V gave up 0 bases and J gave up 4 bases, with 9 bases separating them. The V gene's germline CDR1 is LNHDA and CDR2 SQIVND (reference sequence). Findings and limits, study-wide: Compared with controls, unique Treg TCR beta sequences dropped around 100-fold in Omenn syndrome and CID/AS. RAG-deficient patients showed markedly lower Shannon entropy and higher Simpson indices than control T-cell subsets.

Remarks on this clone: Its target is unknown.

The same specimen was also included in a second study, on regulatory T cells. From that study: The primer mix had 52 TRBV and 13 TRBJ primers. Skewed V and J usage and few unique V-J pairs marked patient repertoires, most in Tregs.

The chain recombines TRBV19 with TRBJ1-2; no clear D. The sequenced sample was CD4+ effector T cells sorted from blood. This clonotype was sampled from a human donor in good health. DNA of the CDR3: TGTGCCAGTAGTATAGACGGCAGAATCTATGGCTACACCTTC. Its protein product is CASSIDGRIYGYTF. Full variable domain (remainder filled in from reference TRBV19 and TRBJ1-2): DGGITQSPKYLFRKEGQNVTLSCEQNLNHDAMYWYRQDPGQGLRLIYYSQIVNDFQKGDIAEGYSVSREKKESFPLTVTSAQKNPTAFYLCASSIDGRIYGYTFGSGTRLTVV.